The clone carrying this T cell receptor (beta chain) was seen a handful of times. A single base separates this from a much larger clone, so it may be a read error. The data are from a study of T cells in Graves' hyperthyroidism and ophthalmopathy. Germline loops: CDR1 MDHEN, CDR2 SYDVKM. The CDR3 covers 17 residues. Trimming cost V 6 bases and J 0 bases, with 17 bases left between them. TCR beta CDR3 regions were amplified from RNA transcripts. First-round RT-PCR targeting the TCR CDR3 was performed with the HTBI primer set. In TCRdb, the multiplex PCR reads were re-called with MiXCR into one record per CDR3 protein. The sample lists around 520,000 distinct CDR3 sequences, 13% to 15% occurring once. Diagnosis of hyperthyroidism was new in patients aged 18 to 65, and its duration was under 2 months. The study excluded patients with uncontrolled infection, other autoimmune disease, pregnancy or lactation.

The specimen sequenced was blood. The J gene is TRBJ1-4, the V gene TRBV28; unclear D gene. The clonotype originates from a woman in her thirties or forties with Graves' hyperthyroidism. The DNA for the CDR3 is TGTGCCAGCAGCCGAAATACATGGAATGCAACTAATGAAAAACTGTTTTTT. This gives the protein CASSRNTWNATNEKLFF.